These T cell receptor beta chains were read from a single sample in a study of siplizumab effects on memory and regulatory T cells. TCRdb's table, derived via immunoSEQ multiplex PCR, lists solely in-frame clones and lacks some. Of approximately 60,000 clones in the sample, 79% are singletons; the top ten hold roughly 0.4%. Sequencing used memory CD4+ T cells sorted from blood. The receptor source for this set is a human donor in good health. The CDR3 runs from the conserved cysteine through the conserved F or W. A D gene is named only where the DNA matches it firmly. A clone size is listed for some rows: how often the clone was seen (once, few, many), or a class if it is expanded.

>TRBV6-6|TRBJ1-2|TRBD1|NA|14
CASRRTGINYGYTF
TGTGCCAGCAGGCGGACAGGGATTAACTATGGCTACACCTTC
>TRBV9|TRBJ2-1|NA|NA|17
CASSPTDSRISYNEQFF
TGTGCCAGCAGCCCTACGGACTCCCGAATCTCCTACAATGAGCAGTTCTTC
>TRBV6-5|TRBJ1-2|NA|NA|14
CASSQIHRAYGYTF
TGTGCCAGCAGTCAGATTCACAGGGCTTATGGCTACACCTTC
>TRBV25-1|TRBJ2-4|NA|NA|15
CASSEAGSFGDIQYF
TGTGCCAGCAGTGAGGCCGGGAGTTTCGGAGACATTCAGTACTTC
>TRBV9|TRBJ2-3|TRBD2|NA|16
CASSALAGGGTDTQYF
TGTGCCAGCAGCGCCCTAGCGGGGGGTGGGACAGATACGCAGTATTTT
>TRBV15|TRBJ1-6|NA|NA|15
CATSRPGGVNSPLHF
TGTGCCACCAGCAGACCTGGGGGGGTTAATTCACCCCTCCACTTT
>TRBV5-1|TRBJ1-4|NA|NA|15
CASSLATSTNEKLFF
TGCGCCAGCAGCTTGGCGACGAGTACTAATGAAAAACTGTTTTTT
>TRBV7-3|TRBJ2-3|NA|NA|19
CASSLFPARDLSSTDTQYF
TGTGCCAGCAGCTTATTTCCTGCCCGGGACTTATCTAGCACAGATACGCAGTATTTT
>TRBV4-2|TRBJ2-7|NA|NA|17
CASSQDAGPGRIYEQYF
TGTGCCAGCAGCCAAGATGCGGGGCCAGGGAGGATCTACGAGCAGTACTTC
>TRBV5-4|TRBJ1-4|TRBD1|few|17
CASSSKQDRVQGEKLFF
TGTGCCAGCAGCTCCAAGCAGGACAGGGTCCAGGGAGAAAAACTGTTTTTT
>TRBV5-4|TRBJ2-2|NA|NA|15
CASRLSGRNTGELFF
TGTGCCAGCAGACTCAGCGGCCGAAACACCGGGGAGCTGTTTTTT
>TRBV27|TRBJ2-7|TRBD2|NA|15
CASRPASGVSYEQYF
TGTGCCAGCAGACCCGCTAGCGGCGTGTCCTACGAGCAGTACTTC
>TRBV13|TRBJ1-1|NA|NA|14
CASSSDGGPTEAFF
TGTGCCAGCAGCTCCGATGGGGGTCCAACTGAAGCTTTCTTT
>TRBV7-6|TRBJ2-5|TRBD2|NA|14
CASSSLAGQETQYF
TGTGCCAGCAGCTCTCTAGCGGGGCAAGAGACCCAGTACTTC
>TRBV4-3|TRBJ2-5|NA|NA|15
CASSQVFRDVETQYF
TGCGCCAGCAGCCAAGTCTTCAGGGATGTGGAGACCCAGTACTTC
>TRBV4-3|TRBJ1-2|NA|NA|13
CASSQGTDYGYTF
TGCGCCAGCAGCCAAGGGACAGACTATGGCTACACCTTC
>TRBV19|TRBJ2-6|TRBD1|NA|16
CASKDRVSSGANVLTF
TGTGCCAGTAAAGACAGGGTATCTTCTGGGGCCAACGTCCTGACTTTC
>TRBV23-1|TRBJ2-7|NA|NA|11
CARDLYYEQYF
TGCGCCAGGGATCTTTACTACGAGCAGTACTTC
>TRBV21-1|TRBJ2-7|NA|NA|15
CASSKWGQGAYEQYF
NA
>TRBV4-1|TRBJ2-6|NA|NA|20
CASSQGAGGVRGSGANVLTF
TGCGCCAGCAGCCAAGGTGCAGGTGGGGTACGCGGATCTGGGGCCAACGTCCTGACTTTC
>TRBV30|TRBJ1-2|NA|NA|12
CAWTAGNYGYTF
TGTGCCTGGACGGCAGGCAACTATGGCTACACCTTC
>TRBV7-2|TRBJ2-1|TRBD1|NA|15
CASSLAGQGVDEQFF
TGTGCCAGCAGCTTAGCAGGACAGGGTGTCGATGAGCAGTTCTTC
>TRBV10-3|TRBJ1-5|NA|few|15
CAISDFPKSNQPQHF
TGTGCCATCAGTGATTTCCCCAAGAGCAATCAGCCCCAGCATTTT
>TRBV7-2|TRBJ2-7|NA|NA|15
CASSALGRASYEQYF
TGTGCCAGCAGCGCCCTGGGACGAGCCTCCTACGAGCAGTACTTC
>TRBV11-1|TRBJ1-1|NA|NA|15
CASSSGGAMNTEAFF
TGTGCCAGCAGCTCGGGGGGGGCCATGAACACTGAAGCTTTCTTT
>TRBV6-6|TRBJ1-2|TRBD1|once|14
CASSSGTANYGYTF
TGTGCCAGCAGTTCCGGGACAGCAAACTATGGCTACACCTTC
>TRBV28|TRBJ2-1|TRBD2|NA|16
CASSDMGLAGYNEQFF
TGTGCCAGCAGTGATATGGGACTAGCGGGGTACAATGAGCAGTTCTTC
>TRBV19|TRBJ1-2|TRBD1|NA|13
CASREQGYYGYTF
TGTGCCAGTAGAGAACAGGGGTACTATGGCTACACCTTC
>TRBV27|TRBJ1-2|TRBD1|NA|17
CASSLSPTGGYNYGYTF
TGTGCCAGCAGTTTAAGTCCGACAGGGGGCTATAACTATGGCTACACCTTC